This TCR beta chain stems from a study of control samples from healthy donors and cancer patients. Profiling relied on immunoSEQ multiplex PCR, and the TCRdb table lists in-frame clones only, not all of them. The sample includes over 150,000 clones, approximately 92% of them seen just once. CDR1 and CDR2 (germline): MRHNA, SNTAGT. This CDR3 is built from 18 residues. Between the trimmed V and J ends, which lost 7 bases and 0 bases, there was a span of 24 bases. The genes are TRBV6-4 and TRBJ1-2; D might be TRBD1 (5 bases). The sequencing sample was made of blood. The TCR comes from a woman aged 40 to 50 in good health. The CDR3, as DNA: TGTGCCAGCAACCAACGGGGCATACAGTTACCTACTAACTATGGCTACACCTTC. Its translation: CASNQRGIQLPTNYGYTF.